The 14 T cell receptor beta chains given below trace back to one sample, sequenced in a study of blood T cell repertoires in COVID-19. Repertoires were generated with immunoSEQ multiplex PCR, while TCRdb's copy carries only in-frame clones and drops some. The data contain 160,000 or so clones, roughly 78% of them singletons. The sequenced sample was peripheral blood. All receptors derive from a man aged 70-80 years with active or convalescent COVID-19.

Only a few counts were recorded for this clone. The chain carries TRBV15 and TRBJ1-5; 7 bases fit TRBD1. Unmatched junction bases numbered 5, after V lost 0 bases and J lost 6 bases. Per the germline V gene, CDR1 is LNHNV and CDR2 is YYDKDF (reference sequence). The CDR3 contains 15 residues. Written as DNA, the CDR3 is TGTGCCACCAGCAGAGATCCAGGGGGTATTCAGCCCCAGCATTTT. Translating it yields CATSRDPGGIQPQHF.

The CDR3 here is CASSPWTGSSTDTQYF. In DNA, the CDR3 is TGTGCCAGCAGCCCTTGGACAGGGAGTAGCACAGATACGCAGTATTTT. The gene calls are TRBV7-6 and TRBJ2-3; TRBD1 matches at 8 bases. The germline V gene encodes CDR1 SGHVS and CDR2 FNYEAQ. CDR3 length: 16 amino acids. V lost 5 bases to trimming and J lost 0 bases; unmatched junction nucleotides: 7. Based on the CDR3 plus reference TRBV7-6 and TRBJ2-3, the full variable domain is GAGVSQSPRYKVTKRGQDVALRCDPISGHVSLYWYRQALGQGPEFLTYFNYEAQQDKSGLPNDRFSAERPEGSISTLTIQRTEQRDSAMYRCASSPWTGSSTDTQYFGPGTRLTVL.

The V and J genes are TRBV5-1 and TRBJ1-1; 8 nucleotides agree with TRBD1. The CDR3 covers 15 residues. The V gene end was trimmed by 6 bases and the J gene end by 3 bases; junction bases not matched to a gene: 10. Germline V gives CDR1 SGHRS, CDR2 YFSETQ. The CDR3 reads CASNRQGAEDTEAFF. DNA for the CDR3: TGCGCCAGCAATCGTCAGGGGGCGGAGGACACTGAAGCTTTCTTT.

V is TRBV2 and J is TRBJ2-2; D is unresolved. CDR3 length: 12 amino acids. Germline V lookup: CDR1 SNHLY, CDR2 FYNNEI. V gave up 5 bases and J gave up 3 bases, with 4 bases separating them. CDR3 residues: CASSPYTGELFF. In DNA, the CDR3 is TGTGCCAGCAGTCCGTACACCGGGGAGCTGTTTTTT. The full variable domain, with the rest looked up from reference TRBV2 and TRBJ2-2, is EPEVTQTPSHQVTQMGQEVILRCVPISNHLYFYWYRQILGQKVEFLVSFYNNEISEKSEIFDDQFSVERPDGSNFTLKIRSTKLEDSAMYFCASSPYTGELFFGEGSRLTVL.

The gene calls are TRBV19 and TRBJ2-3; 8 nucleotides match TRBD2. V trimming: 10 bases; J trimming: 0 bases; junction bases outside the gene matches: 9. CDR1 LNHDA and CDR2 SQIVND come from the germline V gene (reference sequence). This CDR3 has 15 residues. CDR3 bases: TGTGCCACTCGGGCTAGCGGGCCAAGCACAGATACGCAGTATTTT. This translates into CATRASGPSTDTQYF. The whole variable domain, remainder taken from reference TRBV19 and TRBJ2-3, is DGGITQSPKYLFRKEGQNVTLSCEQNLNHDAMYWYRQDPGQGLRLIYYSQIVNDFQKGDIAEGYSVSREKKESFPLTVTSAQKNPTAFYLCATRASGPSTDTQYFGPGTRLTVL.

This rearrangement joins TRBV27 to TRBJ2-7; 7 nucleotides agree with TRBD2. CDR3 length equals 13 residues. J gave up 6 bases and V 6 bases, and 8 bases lay outside the gene matches. Germline values: CDR1 MNHEY, CDR2 SMNVEV (reference sequence). CDR3 in DNA: TGTGCCAGCAGCCGGGAGGCCGTGGGCGAGCAGTACTTC. Amino acids: CASSREAVGEQYF.

The chain links TRBV4-2 to TRBJ1-1; no clear D. Trimming left V 1 base short and J 1 base short, with 16 bases between. Germline CDR1 and CDR2: LGHNA and YNFKEQ. CDR3 length equals 17 residues. The CDR3 DNA follows: TGTGCCAGCAGCCAAGTCGATGCTGCAGGAAAGAACACTGAAGCTTTCTTT. Translating gives CASSQVDAAGKNTEAFF.

The gene calls are TRBV7-3 and TRBJ2-1; possibly TRBD2 for D (6 bases). This CDR3 contains 15 residues. The germline V gene encodes CDR1 SGHTA and CDR2 FQGTGA. The germline V and J ends were trimmed by 5 bases and 5 bases, with 16 bases remaining between them. The CDR3 coding sequence is TGTGCCAGCAGCCAATCCGGGGGTAGACACAATGAGCAGTTCTTC. Amino acid sequence: CASSQSGGRHNEQFF.

Only a few counts were recorded for this clone. The genes are TRBV7-6 and TRBJ2-3; D possibly corresponds to TRBD2 (5 bases). CDR3 size: 14 residues. The germline gives CDR1 SGHVS, CDR2 FNYEAQ. V lost 2 bases, J lost 2 bases, and 8 bases lay in between. The CDR3 here is CASSLRLNTDTQYF. CDR3 DNA: TGTGCCAGCAGCTTAAGACTAAACACAGATACGCAGTATTTT.

The rearrangement uses TRBV9 and TRBJ1-4, with a tentative D call TRBD1 (5 bases). The CDR3 sequence is 15 residues long. Germline CDR1 SGDLS, CDR2 YYNGEE. Trimming pared 3 bases from V and 3 bases from J, leaving 12 bases between. In DNA, the CDR3 is TGTGCCAGCAGCGCCAGTGGGGGGTCTAATGAAAAACTGTTTTTT. It translates to CASSASGGSNEKLFF.

The CDR3 DNA sequence: TGTGCCAGCATTTGTGGGCAGGGGGCCAACGAGCAGTACTTC. This encodes CASICGQGANEQYF. V usage is TRBV13 and J usage is TRBJ2-7; 8 bases map to TRBD1. With 7 bases clipped from V and 5 bases from J, the junction kept 10 bases outside the gene matches. The CDR3 extends over 14 amino acids. CDR1 PRHDT and CDR2 FYEKMQ come from the germline V gene (reference sequence).

The chain combines TRBV5-4 with TRBJ2-3; 10 nucleotides agree with TRBD1. The V gene end was trimmed by 4 bases and the J gene end by 2 bases; junction bases not matched to a gene: 4. Looked up from germline, CDR1 is SGHNT and CDR2 is YYREEE (reference sequence). There are 15 residues in the CDR3. The CDR3 protein is CASSPGQGITDTQYF. In nucleotides, the CDR3 is TGTGCCAGCAGCCCGGGACAGGGGATCACAGATACGCAGTATTTT. The complete variable domain, with remaining parts taken from reference TRBV5-4 and TRBJ2-3, reads ETGVTQSPTHLIKTRGQQVTLRCSSQSGHNTVSWYQQALGQGPQFIFQYYREEENGRGNFPPRFSGLQFPNYSSELNVNALELDDSALYLCASSPGQGITDTQYFGPGTRLTVL.

The V and J genes are TRBV2 and TRBJ1-5; D unresolved. Germline loops: CDR1 SNHLY, CDR2 FYNNEI. The CDR3 length is 14 residues. Deletions cut 3 bases from V and 1 base from J, with 7 bases between. CDR3 DNA sequence: TGTGCCAGCAGTGACGTTTCCAGCAATCAGCCCCAGCATTTT. Its translation: CASSDVSSNQPQHF.

The CDR3 reads CASSRALRVDTEAFF. The DNA of the CDR3 is TGTGCCAGCAGCCGAGCCCTCAGGGTGGACACTGAAGCTTTCTTT. This rearrangement joins TRBV7-9 to TRBJ1-1, with D perhaps TRBD1 (5 bases). The CDR3 is 15 residues long. Deletions cut 5 bases from V and 3 bases from J, with 16 bases between. The germline V gene encodes CDR1 SEHNR and CDR2 FQNEAQ (reference sequence).